Following are 17 T cell receptor beta chains from one sample sequenced in a study of blood T cell repertoires in COVID-19. Method: immunoSEQ multiplex PCR; TCRdb's copy keeps in-frame clones and lacks some. This sample has about 260,000 clones; around 84% occur once, and the top ten carry approximately 4%. The sequencing sample was made of PBMCs or T cells enriched from blood (not recorded which). The receptors come from a man between 25 and 39 years old with acute COVID-19.

The V call is TRBV15, the J call TRBJ2-7; TRBD1 matches at 7 bases. V trimming: 1 base; J trimming: 2 bases; junction bases outside the gene matches: 2. CDR3 length: 14 amino acids. The germline CDR1 and CDR2 sequences are LNHNV and YYDKDF (reference sequence). CDR3 bases: TGTGCCACCAGCAGAGTGGACAGGCCCTACGAGCAGTACGTC. As protein: CATSRVDRPYEQYV.

The rearrangement uses TRBV5-1 and TRBJ2-1; D possibly corresponds to TRBD2 (6 bases). Germline CDR1 is SGHRS and CDR2 is YFSETQ. Trimming left V 1 base short and J 0 bases short, with 11 bases between. There are 16 residues in the CDR3. The CDR3 sequence is CASSLYGGSSYNEQFF. CDR3 in DNA: TGCGCCAGCAGCTTGTATGGGGGGAGCTCCTACAATGAGCAGTTCTTC. Full variable domain (outside the CDR3, taken from reference TRBV5-1 and TRBJ2-1): KAGVTQTPRYLIKTRGQQVTLSCSPISGHRSVSWYQQTPGQGLQFLFEYFSETQRNKGNFPGRFSGRQFSNSRSEMNVSTLELGDSALYLCASSLYGGSSYNEQFFGPGTRLTVL.

The rearrangement uses TRBV3-1 (or the pseudogene TRBV3-2) and TRBJ1-4, with 10 bases fitting TRBD1. The V and J ends lost 6 bases and 4 bases, in that order; junction bases with no gene match: 5. CDR1 LGHDT and CDR2 YNNKEL come from the germline V gene (reference sequence). This CDR3 has 15 amino acids. Here the CDR3 reads CASRGQGEVNEKLFF. CDR3 bases: TGTGCCAGCAGAGGACAGGGGGAGGTTAATGAAAAACTGTTTTTT.

This rearrangement joins TRBV7-8 to TRBJ1-1, with TRBD1 matching 9 bases. The V segment lost 6 bases and the J segment 5 bases; nucleotides outside the gene matches: 7. There are 14 residues in the CDR3. From germline, CDR1 is SGHVS and CDR2 FQNEAQ. The CDR3 loop reads CASSDRDRVTEAFF. CDR3 DNA: TGTGCCAGCAGTGATCGGGACAGGGTGACTGAAGCTTTCTTT.

Concerning this clone itself: This CDR3 is also generated by other DNA sequences in the sample. This chain connects TRBV6-4 to TRBJ2-3, with 10 bases lining up with TRBD2. V was clipped by 3 bases and J by 4 bases; unmatched bases: 1. The CDR3 has 14 residues. Germline V CDR1 and CDR2: MRHNA, SNTAGT. The CDR3 loop is CASSEAGGADTQYF. CDR3 in DNA: TGTGCCAGCAGTGAAGCGGGAGGGGCAGATACGCAGTATTTT.

In this sample, this clone turned up once. The chain is built from TRBV11-3 and TRBJ2-3, with D maybe TRBD2 (5 bases). The ends were cut back, 4 bases at V and 6 bases at J, with 11 bases in the middle. The CDR3 spans 13 residues. Germline V gene data show CDR1 as SGHNT and CDR2 as YENEEA. The CDR3 region has the DNA TGTGCCAGCAGCTCCGGGGAATGGGATACGCAGTATTTT. Translated: CASSSGEWDTQYF.

The chain recombines TRBV7-2 with TRBJ1-5, with unresolved D. Germline-derived CDR1 and CDR2 are SGHTA and FQGNSA. This CDR3 has 13 amino acids. The V and J ends lost 5 bases and 7 bases respectively, with 12 bases between them. CDR3 sequence reads: CASSPTREQPQHF. CDR3 in DNA: TGTGCCAGCAGCCCCACTCGGGAACAGCCCCAGCATTTT.

The chain joins TRBV9 to TRBJ2-1, with 13 positions matching TRBD2. Per germline, CDR1 SGDLS and CDR2 YYNGEE. This CDR3 is built from 16 residues. V dropped 4 bases and J dropped 7; count of bases not matched to a gene: 8. In nucleotides, the CDR3 is TGTGCCAGCAGCAGAGGACTAGCGGGAGTATTTAATGAGCAGTTCTTC. It yields the protein CASSRGLAGVFNEQFF. The variable domain in full, completed from reference TRBV9 and TRBJ2-1, reads DSGVTQTPKHLITATGQRVTLRCSPRSGDLSVYWYQQSLDQGLQFLIQYYNGEERAKGNILERFSAQQFPDLHSELNLSSLELGDSALYFCASSRGLAGVFNEQFFGPGTRLTVL.

This chain links TRBV4-1 with TRBJ2-1; 11 bases align to TRBD2. The CDR3 spans 22 residues. Germline CDR1 is MGHRA and CDR2 is YSYEKL. After removal of 4 bases from V and 5 bases from J, the junction contained 25 bases not matched to a gene. CDR3 sequence reads: CASSRTDRPPGLADLRNNEQFF. DNA for the CDR3: TGCGCCAGCAGCCGGACGGACAGACCACCGGGACTAGCGGACCTTAGGAACAATGAGCAGTTCTTC.

This chain joins TRBV6-2 or TRBV6-3 and TRBJ1-5; 7 bases line up with TRBD1. With V trimmed by 6 bases and J by 6 bases, 5 bases remained unmatched. The CDR3 runs to 13 residues. CDR1 is MNHEY and CDR2 is SVGEGT in the germline V gene. The CDR3: CASSGTDFQPQHF. The CDR3 nucleotides are TGTGCCAGCAGCGGGACAGATTTTCAGCCCCAGCATTTT.

The J gene is TRBJ1-2, the V gene TRBV27; D gene uncertain. Trimming stripped 7 bases from V and 8 bases from J, with 20 bases between. The CDR3 extends over 14 amino acids. CDR1 is MNHEY, CDR2 SMNVEV, per germline (reference sequence). The CDR3 nucleotides are TGTGCCAGCAAACGGGAAGCGCCTGGGGAAGGCTACACCTTC. Translating gives CASKREAPGEGYTF.

The rearrangement uses TRBV19 and TRBJ2-5; TRBD2 is a possible D gene (5 bases). The CDR3 has 16 amino acids. Germline V gene data show CDR1 as LNHDA and CDR2 as SQIVND (reference sequence). V lost 4 bases, J lost 2 bases, and 17 bases lay in between. CDR3: CASSTGFGITQETQYF. The CDR3 region has the DNA TGTGCCAGTAGTACGGGATTCGGGATAACTCAAGAGACCCAGTACTTC.

The J gene is TRBJ2-3, the V gene TRBV7-3; the match to TRBD2 covers 11 bases. Trimming took 5 bases from V and 1 from J; bases not matched to a gene: 5. The CDR3 sequence is 16 residues long. Germline lookup yields CDR1 SGHTA and CDR2 FQGTGA. The CDR3 DNA reads TGTGCCAGCAGCCCCACTAGCGGGAGTGGCACAGATACGCAGTATTTT. Its protein product is CASSPTSGSGTDTQYF.

The chain has TRBV4-1 and TRBJ2-3; tentatively, D is TRBD2 (6 bases). Between the trimmed V and J ends, which lost 0 bases and 6 bases, there was a span of 19 bases. The CDR3 has 17 residues. Germline loops: CDR1 MGHRA, CDR2 YSYEKL. The CDR3 sequence: CASSQDYTSSVSDTQYF. Here the CDR3 DNA reads TGCGCCAGCAGCCAAGATTACACTAGCTCCGTGTCGGATACGCAGTATTTT.

The rearrangement uses TRBV15 and TRBJ1-4; D remains ambiguous. CDR3 length: 18 amino acids. The V gene lost 5 bases and the J gene lost 3 bases, with 22 bases spanning the gap. Germline CDR1 is LNHNV and CDR2 is YYDKDF (reference sequence). CDR3 in DNA: TGTGCCACCAGCGATCATACAACCGCGGTGAGAGCTAATGAAAAACTGTTTTTT. The encoded protein is CATSDHTTAVRANEKLFF.

The chain is built from TRBV7-8 and TRBJ2-7, with D uncertain. Germline values: CDR1 SGHVS, CDR2 FQNEAQ. The CDR3 totals 13 residues. With 2 bases removed from V and 4 bases from J, the gap between germline ends came to 9 bases. CDR3 region: CASSLSVLYEQYV. DNA for the CDR3: TGTGCCAGCAGCTTAAGCGTCTTGTACGAGCAGTACGTC.

The chain uses TRBV19 and TRBJ1-1, with D tentatively TRBD1 (5 bases). Germline V CDR1 and CDR2: LNHDA, SQIVND (reference sequence). The CDR3 consists of 13 residues. Trimming left V 8 bases short and J 5 bases short, with 15 bases between. CDR3 sequence reads: CASSRGAWTEAFF. CDR3 in DNA: TGTGCCAGTTCTAGGGGCGCGTGGACTGAAGCTTTCTTT.